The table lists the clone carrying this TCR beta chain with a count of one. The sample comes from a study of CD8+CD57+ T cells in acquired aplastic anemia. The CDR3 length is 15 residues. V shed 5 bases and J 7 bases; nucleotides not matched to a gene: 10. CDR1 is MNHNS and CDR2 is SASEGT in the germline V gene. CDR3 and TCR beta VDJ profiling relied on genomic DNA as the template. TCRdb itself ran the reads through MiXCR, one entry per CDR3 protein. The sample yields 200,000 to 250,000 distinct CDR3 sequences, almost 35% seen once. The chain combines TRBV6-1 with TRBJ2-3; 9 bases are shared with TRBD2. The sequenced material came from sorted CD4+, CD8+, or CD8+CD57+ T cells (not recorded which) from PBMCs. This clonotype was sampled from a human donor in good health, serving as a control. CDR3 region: CASSTRSGGLYTQYF. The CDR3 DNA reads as TGTGCCAGCAGTACACGTAGCGGGGGTCTATATACGCAGTATTTT.